A single sample gave rise to the 26 T cell receptor beta chains below, sequenced in a study of blood T cell repertoires in COVID-19. Clones were read by immunoSEQ multiplex PCR, and TCRdb kept only the in-frame ones, dropping some. The data show under 300,000 clones, around 86% seen once. Input material: peripheral blood. The receptor set was obtained from a man aged 45-65 years with acute or convalescent COVID-19.

The chain links TRBV19 to TRBJ1-6; D not resolved. This CDR3 is 17 amino acids long. V gave up 3 bases and J gave up 2 bases, with 14 bases separating them. Germline V lookup: CDR1 LNHDA, CDR2 SQIVND (reference sequence). CDR3 DNA sequence: TGTGCCAGTAGTATCGCGGGGTTTTGGACCTATAATTCACCCCTCCACTTT. This sequence encodes CASSIAGFWTYNSPLHF. The variable domain in full, completed from reference TRBV19 and TRBJ1-6, reads DGGITQSPKYLFRKEGQNVTLSCEQNLNHDAMYWYRQDPGQGLRLIYYSQIVNDFQKGDIAEGYSVSREKKESFPLTVTSAQKNPTAFYLCASSIAGFWTYNSPLHFGNGTRLTVT.

The V and J genes are TRBV5-4 and TRBJ2-3; D remains ambiguous. Per germline, CDR1 SGHNT and CDR2 YYREEE (reference sequence). The CDR3 is made up of 14 amino acids. V was clipped by 0 bases and J by 5 bases, with 10 bases between them. This chain's CDR3 is CASSLVRSGDTQYF. DNA of the CDR3: TGTGCCAGCAGCTTGGTTAGATCGGGAGATACGCAGTATTTT.

The gene calls are TRBV6-1 and TRBJ1-5; no clear D. CDR1 and CDR2 (germline): MNHNS, SASEGT. This CDR3 has 16 residues. Trimming stripped 4 bases from V and 6 bases from J, with 19 bases between. The CDR3 loop is CASSGSSPSHGQPQHF. DNA for the CDR3: TGTGCCAGCAGTGGATCCTCTCCGAGCCATGGTCAGCCCCAGCATTTT.

V usage is TRBV10-1 and J usage is TRBJ2-2; 8 bases are a match to TRBD1. The length of the CDR3 is 15 residues. V shed 2 bases, J shed 7 bases, and the junction held 6 bases outside the gene matches. Germline V gene lookup returns CDR1 WNHNN and CDR2 SYGVQD (reference sequence). DNA of the CDR3: TGCGCCAGCAGTGAGGACAGGGGAAAGTTCGGGGAGCTGTTTTTT. Protein: CASSEDRGKFGELFF.

The chain's CDR3 is CASSLKGMDSPLHF. CDR3 DNA sequence: TGTGCCAGCAGCTTAAAGGGGATGGATTCACCCCTCCACTTT. The chain links TRBV7-3 to TRBJ1-6, with D possibly TRBD1 on 5 matching bases. In germline, CDR1 is SGHTA, CDR2 FQGTGA. Trimming removed 1 base from V and 8 bases from J, with 9 bases in between. The CDR3 totals 14 residues. Full variable domain (missing parts from reference TRBV7-3 and TRBJ1-6): GAGVSQTPSNKVTEKGKYVELRCDPISGHTALYWYRQSLGQGPEFLIYFQGTGAADDSGLPNDRFFAVRPEGSVSTLKIQRTERGDSAVYLCASSLKGMDSPLHFGNGTRLTVT.

The rearrangement joins TRBV4-1 to TRBJ2-5; 7 positions agree with TRBD2. The ends lost 1 base at V and 13 bases at J; junction bases unmatched: 3. The germline gives CDR1 MGHRA, CDR2 YSYEKL. The CDR3 loop spans 11 amino acids. CDR3 coding DNA: TGCGCCAGCAGCCAAGCCGGGGGGAGGTACTTC. Amino acids: CASSQAGGRYF.

This clone was seen a few times. The chain joins TRBV27 to TRBJ2-1; weak D call: TRBD2 (5 bases). This CDR3 is 11 amino acids long. V was clipped by 10 bases and J by 5 bases, with 9 bases between them. The germline V gene encodes CDR1 MNHEY and CDR2 SMNVEV (reference sequence). The CDR3 spells CATHGNNEQFF. CDR3 in DNA: TGTGCCACACACGGGAACAATGAGCAGTTCTTC.

The CDR3 DNA reads TGTGCCAGCAGCCCAGCCGGGGACAGGGTCAATCAGCCCCAGCATTTT. Amino acid sequence: CASSPAGDRVNQPQHF. The chain carries TRBV9 and TRBJ1-5; 9 nucleotides line up with TRBD1. The CDR3 is 16 residues long. With V trimmed by 4 bases and J by 3 bases, 8 bases remained unmatched. CDR1 SGDLS and CDR2 YYNGEE come from the germline V gene.

In this sample, this clone is medium-sized. The chain links TRBV5-6 to TRBJ1-6, with D possibly matching TRBD1 (6 bases). The CDR3 totals 15 residues. Germline values: CDR1 SGHDT, CDR2 YYEEEE. Deletions cut 2 bases from V and 6 bases from J, with 12 bases between. CDR3 sequence reads: CASSLQGSPNSPLHF. CDR3 sequence (DNA): TGTGCCAGCAGCTTACAGGGCTCCCCTAATTCACCCCTCCACTTT.

This chain uses TRBV7-9 with TRBJ1-2, with 7 bases lining up with TRBD1. CDR3 size: 13 residues. V lost 2 bases to trimming and J lost 6 bases; unmatched junction nucleotides: 3. Looked up from germline, CDR1 is SEHNR and CDR2 is FQNEAQ (reference sequence). This chain's CDR3 is CASSLTGVDGYTF. The CDR3 DNA reads TGTGCCAGCAGCTTAACAGGGGTTGATGGCTACACCTTC.

J is TRBJ1-1 and V is TRBV29-1; TRBD1 is a possible D gene (5 bases). Trimming shortened V by 7 bases and J by 2 bases, and 11 bases separated the two germline ends. The CDR3 contains 12 residues. CDR1 and CDR2 from the germline V gene are SQVTM and ANQGSEA. The CDR3 reads CSAQGYNTEAFF. CDR3 coding DNA: TGCAGCGCCCAGGGATATAACACTGAAGCTTTCTTT.

This rearrangement joins TRBV10-2 to TRBJ2-2; D may be TRBD2 (6 bases). The CDR3 length is 14 residues. Germline CDR1 and CDR2: WSHSY and SAAADI. The ends were cut back, 8 bases at V and 6 bases at J, with 16 bases in the middle. The CDR3 nucleotides read TGCGCCAGCGGAGAGGCTAGCGCGGCCGGGGAGCTGTTTTTT. It yields the protein CASGEASAAGELFF.

V is TRBV13 and J is TRBJ1-1; no clear D. This CDR3 is 13 amino acids long. Per the germline V gene, CDR1 is PRHDT and CDR2 is FYEKMQ (reference sequence). The V gene lost 1 base and the J gene lost 4 bases, with 7 bases spanning the gap. CDR3 region: CASSLARGTEAFF. CDR3 coding DNA: TGTGCCAGCAGCTTAGCCAGAGGCACTGAAGCTTTCTTT.

This chain uses TRBV7-9 with TRBJ2-5; 10 bases are a match to TRBD2. Germline lookup yields CDR1 SEHNR and CDR2 FQNEAQ (reference sequence). With 5 bases clipped from V and 3 bases from J, the junction kept 9 bases outside the gene matches. The CDR3 runs 16 residues. CDR3 protein: CASSPLAGETKETQYF. The CDR3 bases are TGTGCCAGCAGCCCTCTAGCGGGGGAAACCAAAGAGACCCAGTACTTC. The full variable domain, completed using reference TRBV7-9 and TRBJ2-5, is DTGVSQNPRHKITKRGQNVTFRCDPISEHNRLYWYRQTLGQGPEFLTYFQNEAQLEKSRLLSDRFSAERPKGSFSTLEIQRTEQGDSAMYLCASSPLAGETKETQYFGPGTRLLVL.

A few counts support this clone. The chain recombines TRBV2 with TRBJ1-6; possible D gene TRBD1, 5 bases. V gave up 6 bases and J gave up 9 bases, with 12 bases separating them. Germline lookup yields CDR1 SNHLY and CDR2 FYNNEI. The CDR3 totals 13 residues. The CDR3 region has the DNA TGTGCCAGCAGAGTCAGCGGGGGTTCACCCCTCCACTTT. Protein: CASRVSGGSPLHF.

The chain employs TRBV19 and TRBJ1-2, with 7 bases aligning to TRBD1. CDR3 length: 14 residues. Unmatched junction bases numbered 7, after V lost 4 bases and J lost 5 bases. Germline loops: CDR1 LNHDA, CDR2 SQIVND (reference sequence). This CDR3 reads CASSTAQTGYGYTF. CDR3 bases: TGTGCCAGTAGTACCGCCCAGACAGGGTATGGCTACACCTTC.

This clone was counted a few times. This sequence joins TRBV19 and TRBJ1-2; 7 bases agree with TRBD1. The CDR3 is 15 residues long. Looked up from germline, CDR1 is LNHDA and CDR2 is SQIVND (reference sequence). Unmatched junction bases numbered 12, after V lost 7 bases and J lost 4 bases. The CDR3 here is CASTGPGGKLYGYTF. As DNA, the CDR3 is TGTGCCAGTACCGGGCCAGGGGGAAAACTCTATGGCTACACCTTC.

The chain is built from TRBV2 and TRBJ2-3, with no clear D. V lost 4 bases and J lost 5, with 4 bases in between. From germline, CDR1 is SNHLY and CDR2 FYNNEI. The CDR3 covers 11 residues. CDR3 sequence: CASSVQDTQYF. The CDR3 bases are TGTGCCAGCAGTGTTCAAGATACGCAGTATTTT.

This chain's CDR3 is CASSPDGTGASYEQYF. In DNA, the CDR3 is TGTGCCAGCAGTCCCGATGGGACAGGGGCATCCTACGAGCAGTACTTC. The V call is TRBV5-4, the J call TRBJ2-7; TRBD1 aligns across 10 bases. CDR1 is SGHNT, CDR2 YYREEE, per germline (reference sequence). The V and J ends lost 5 bases and 1 base, in that order; junction bases with no gene match: 9. The CDR3 has 16 residues.

The rearrangement links TRBV5-1 to TRBJ1-2; D is undetermined. Trimming took 4 bases from V and 4 from J, leaving 17 bases between them. The CDR3 runs 15 residues. Germline lookup yields CDR1 SGHRS and CDR2 YFSETQ. CDR3 sequence: CASSPEVGLGYGYTF. In DNA form, the CDR3 reads TGCGCCAGCAGCCCGGAGGTAGGGTTGGGCTATGGCTACACCTTC.

This clone has just a few counts. The chain recombines TRBV6-5 with TRBJ2-3; a weak D match, TRBD1 (6 bases). This CDR3 contains 15 residues. Trimming took 7 bases from V and 7 from J, leaving 21 bases between them. CDR1 is MNHEY and CDR2 is SVGAGI in the germline V gene. This chain's CDR3 is CASISDRMGPNTQYF. Here the CDR3 DNA reads TGTGCCAGCATCAGTGACAGGATGGGGCCTAATACGCAGTATTTT.

The chain has TRBV3-1 (or the pseudogene TRBV3-2) and TRBJ1-2; TRBD1 matches 11 bases. Germline V CDR1 and CDR2: LGHDT, YNNKEL (reference sequence). This CDR3 is 15 amino acids long. With 4 bases clipped from V and 5 bases from J, the junction kept 6 bases outside the gene matches. CDR3 protein: CASSPRDRGFYGYTF. The CDR3 DNA reads as TGTGCCAGCAGCCCCCGGGACAGGGGGTTTTATGGCTACACCTTC.

In its sample, this clone was seen a few times. The chain couples TRBV18 to TRBJ1-2; D gene uncertain. V lost 0 bases, J lost 0 bases, and 8 bases lay in between. The CDR3 totals 15 residues. CDR1 KGHSH and CDR2 LQKENI come from the germline V gene. The DNA for the CDR3 is TGTGCCAGCTCACCACCTTCGCTACCTAACTATGGCTACACCTTC. Protein: CASSPPSLPNYGYTF.

Notes on this clone: Distinct nucleotide sequences in the sample also encode this CDR3. This chain links TRBV12-5 with TRBJ2-7; D unresolved. The CDR3 loop spans 13 amino acids. The germline gives CDR1 LGHNT, CDR2 FRNRAP. The V and J ends lost 1 base and 1 base respectively, with 5 bases between them. This CDR3 reads CASGLGGSYEQYF. CDR3 DNA sequence: TGTGCTAGTGGTTTGGGCGGATCCTACGAGCAGTACTTC.

This clone was counted only a few times. For the CDR3, the DNA is TGTGCCAGCAGGGGGGGAAGTACTGAAGCTTTCTTT. It yields the protein CASRGGSTEAFF. The chain couples TRBV2 to TRBJ1-1; weak D call: TRBD1 (5 bases). Deletions cut 6 bases from V and 5 bases from J, with 10 bases between. This CDR3 has 12 amino acids. From germline, CDR1 is SNHLY and CDR2 FYNNEI.

This clone has just one count. This chain connects TRBV5-8 to TRBJ1-5, with D uncertain. The CDR3 runs 15 residues. The V end lost 4 bases, the J end lost 2 bases, and 13 bases lay between the germline ends. Germline CDR1 reads SGHTS; CDR2 reads YDEGEE. This CDR3 reads CASSGTLRGNQPQHF. DNA for the CDR3: TGTGCCAGCAGCGGAACCCTCCGGGGCAATCAGCCCCAGCATTTT. Variable domain in full (rest from reference TRBV5-8 and TRBJ1-5): EAGVTQSPTHLIKTRGQQATLRCSPISGHTSVYWYQQALGLGLQFLLWYDEGEERNRGNFPPRFSGRQFPNYSSELNVNALELEDSALYLCASSGTLRGNQPQHFGDGTRLSIL.